The 10 T cell receptor beta chains below were found in one sample sequenced in a study of spatial heterogeneity in lung cancer. These receptors are not linked to any known antigen. From the 5' RACE reads, TCRdb called clonotypes with MiXCR, one entry per CDR3 protein. Among about 2,500 distinct CDR3 sequences listed, 5.5% were seen once. Time point of the sample: sample taken at primary tumor resection. Overall study results and limits: Counts of expanded intratumoral alpha and beta TCRs tracked tumor mutation counts.

The starting material was lung tumor tissue, obtained at surgery. These receptors originate from a male donor with early-stage non-small cell lung cancer.

This clonotype is judged medium-sized. For a library built for alpha chains, this beta chain is a stray read; little rests on its size. The chain uses TRBV7-2 and TRBJ1-2, with D possibly TRBD1 on 6 matching bases. This CDR3 spans 17 amino acids. V lost 2 bases and J lost 4, with 20 bases in between. The germline V gene encodes CDR1 SGHTA and CDR2 FQGNSA. This chain's CDR3 is CASSLSAGTPIGYGYTF. For the CDR3, the DNA is TGTGCCAGCAGCTTATCCGCCGGGACACCGATTGGCTATGGCTACACCTTC.

This clonotype appeared many times. This beta chain appears as a stray read in a library generated for alpha chains; its size is not informative. The chain has TRBV7-8 and TRBJ2-7; either TRBD1 or TRBD2 may supply D (5 bases each). Germline loops: CDR1 SGHVS, CDR2 FQNEAQ. V was trimmed by 4 bases and J by 9 bases, leaving 19 bases between them. The CDR3 totals 14 residues. CDR3 amino acids: CASSSRVEETVQYF. The CDR3 DNA follows: TGTGCCAGCAGCTCCAGGGTGGAGGAGACGGTGCAGTACTTC.

Notes on this clonotype: This beta chain slipped into a library made for alpha chains as a stray read, so its size is not meaningful. The CDR3 loop reads CASSLGPQTLTDTQYF. DNA for the CDR3: TGCGCCAGCAGCTTGGGACCTCAGACGCTCACAGATACGCAGTATTTT. V gene TRBV5-1 combines with J gene TRBJ2-3; D remains unclear. CDR1 is SGHRS, CDR2 YFSETQ, per germline. Deletions cut 0 bases from V and 2 bases from J, with 13 bases between. This CDR3 spans 16 amino acids.

This clonotype was seen a handful of times. Being off target in a library aimed at alpha chains, this beta chain has a size of little meaning. This chain links TRBV11-1 with TRBJ1-1; 7 bases are a match to TRBD1. There are 12 residues in the CDR3. The J segment lost 11 bases and the V segment lost 0 bases, leaving 3 bases of the junction unmatched. Per the germline V gene, CDR1 is SGHAT and CDR2 is FQDESV (reference sequence). The CDR3 region is CASSLADRVAFF. CDR3 DNA sequence: TGTGCCAGCAGCTTAGCCGACAGGGTTGCTTTCTTT.

Notes on this clonotype: This beta chain turned up in a library designed for alpha chains; as an off-target read, its abundance says little. The V call is TRBV14, the J call TRBJ2-2; D ambiguous. The CDR3 loop spans 16 amino acids. Per germline, CDR1 SGHDN and CDR2 FVKESK. Trimming pared 6 bases from V and 0 bases from J, leaving 14 bases between. CDR3 coding DNA: TGTGCCAGCAGTCATCTCAGGCCTTCGAACACCGGGGAGCTGTTTTTT. It yields the protein CASSHLRPSNTGELFF.

This clonotype is labeled medium-sized. Since the library was made to target alpha chains, this beta chain is a stray read and its abundance is not meaningful. This chain's CDR3 is CASRPQGPNNEQFF. CDR3 coding DNA: TGTGCCAGCAGACCCCAGGGACCAAACAATGAGCAGTTCTTC. The chain recombines TRBV7-2 with TRBJ2-1; tentatively, D is TRBD1 or TRBD2 (5 bases each). CDR3 size: 14 residues. Trimming left V 6 bases short and J 5 bases short, with 14 bases between. CDR1 and CDR2 from the germline V gene are SGHTA and FQGNSA.

By proportion, this clonotype is medium-sized. This beta chain appears as a stray read in a library generated for alpha chains; its size is not informative. V usage is TRBV6-2 or TRBV6-3 and J usage is TRBJ2-4; D is undetermined. This CDR3 region has 16 residues. V lost 2 bases and J lost 7, with 18 bases in between. Germline CDR1 reads MNHEY; CDR2 reads SVGEGT. CDR3 in amino acids: CASSYPGLRRLNIQYF. In DNA form, the CDR3 reads TGTGCCAGCAGTTACCCTGGGCTCCGCAGGCTGAACATTCAGTACTTC.

In its sample, this clonotype is medium-sized. This beta chain is a stray read from a library made for alpha chains; its abundance is not meaningful. The chain carries TRBV20-1 and TRBJ1-1; D perhaps matches TRBD1 (5 bases). The CDR3 totals 13 residues. CDR1 DFQATT and CDR2 SNEGSKA come from the germline V gene (reference sequence). Deletions cut 6 bases from V and 2 bases from J, with 13 bases between. DNA of the CDR3: TGCAGTGCCCGAAAGACAGCTAACACTGAAGCTTTCTTT. Amino acids: CSARKTANTEAFF.

Within the sample, this clonotype is medium-sized. This beta chain is an off-target read within a library intended for alpha chains, so its frequency means little. The V gene is TRBV6-2 or TRBV6-3, the J gene TRBJ2-5; perhaps TRBD2 as D (6 bases). V was shortened by 6 bases and J by 5 bases, with 16 bases between the two germline ends. The germline V gene encodes CDR1 MNHEY and CDR2 SVGEGT. This CDR3 has 14 amino acids. For the CDR3, the DNA is TGTGCCAGCAGACCCGGGACTGCCGCTGAGACCCAGTACTTC. This encodes CASRPGTAAETQYF.

This clonotype is termed medium-sized. This beta chain turned up in a library designed for alpha chains; as an off-target read, its abundance says little. This chain links TRBV5-6 with TRBJ2-5; 9 nucleotides match TRBD2. This CDR3 is 16 amino acids long. V was pared by 0 bases and J by 5 bases, with 8 bases of the junction left unmatched. Germline assignment: CDR1 SGHDT and CDR2 YYEEEE. DNA for the CDR3: TGTGCCAGCAGCTTGGGGGCCGGGACTAGCCTCGAGACCCAGTACTTC. Translated, it gives CASSLGAGTSLETQYF.